This T cell receptor (beta chain) was sequenced for a study of shared clonotypes between healthy human individuals. Study-wide background: Three CD4 naive, three CD4 memory, two CD8 naive and one CD8 memory plate were used per donor. Study-level findings and limits: Clonotype sharing among donors was thought likely to change with sequencing depth.

The CDR3 is 15 amino acids. The germline V gene has CDR1 MDHEN and CDR2 SYDVKM. The V and J ends lost 6 bases and 5 bases respectively, with 20 bases between them. Several immunoSEQ 96-well plates shared each subset's DNA, each plate a replicate. The protocol was immunoSEQ multiplex PCR, while the TCRdb copy is restricted to in-frame clones and leaves out a portion. The data hold 2 million to 2.5 million clones, with 85% to 95% observed a single time. With respect to this clone: Its antigen is as yet unknown.

The chain couples TRBV28 to TRBJ2-7; a weak D match, TRBD1 (5 bases). The TCR originated in a man younger than 35 in good health. The specimen was naive CD4+ T cells sorted from blood. Subset noted: CD45RA+ positively selected. For the CDR3, the DNA is TGTGCCAGCAGCACCATCTCCACAGGTCCTGACGAGCAGTACTTC. Translating it yields CASSTISTGPDEQYF.